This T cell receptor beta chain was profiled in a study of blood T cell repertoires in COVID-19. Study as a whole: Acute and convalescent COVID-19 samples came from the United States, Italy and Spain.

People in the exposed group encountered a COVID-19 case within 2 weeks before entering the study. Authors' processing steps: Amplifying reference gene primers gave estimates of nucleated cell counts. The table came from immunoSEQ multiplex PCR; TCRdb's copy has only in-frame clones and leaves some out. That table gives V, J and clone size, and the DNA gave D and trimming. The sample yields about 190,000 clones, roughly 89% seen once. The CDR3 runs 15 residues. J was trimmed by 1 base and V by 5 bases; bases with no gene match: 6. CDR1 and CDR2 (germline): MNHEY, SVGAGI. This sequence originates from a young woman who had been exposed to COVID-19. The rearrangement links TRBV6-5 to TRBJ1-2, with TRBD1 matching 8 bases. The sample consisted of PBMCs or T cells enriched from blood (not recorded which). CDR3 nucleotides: TGTGCCAGCAGTAACCCGGACAGGGTTAACTATGGCTACACCTTC. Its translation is CASSNPDRVNYGYTF.